The clone carrying this T cell receptor beta chain was picked up a small number of times. Its antigen is not known. The CDR3 has 16 amino acids. Trimming removed 5 bases at V and 3 bases at J, with 17 bases between. TCRdb recomputed calls from the reads with MiXCR, one row per CDR3 protein. The data hold about 830,000 distinct CDR3 sequences, with around a third observed a single time. The data derive from a study of T cell repertoires in cytomegalovirus infection. Study at large: CMV infection plus the matching HLA type was flagged by public TCR beta signatures.

V and J are TRBV12-3 or TRBV12-4 and TRBJ2-1, with TRBD2 as a possible D gene (5 bases). Sequenced here: cultured CD8+ T cells from PBMCs, sampled from culture after CMV antigen stimulation. The source is a human donor in good health (CMV status not recorded). Some clones in this sample may be carry-over from other donors' samples. The CDR3 nucleotides read TGTGCCAGCAGTACCTGGGAAAGCGGAAACTACAATGAGCAGTTCTTC. Translation: CASSTWESGNYNEQFF.